The source of this TCR beta chain is a study of shared clonotypes between healthy human individuals. TCRdb's table, derived via immunoSEQ multiplex PCR, lists solely in-frame clones and lacks some. The profile covers 490,000 or so clones, with about three quarters appearing a single time and around 13% taken by the ten largest. This clone has only one observation. CDR1 is MDHEN and CDR2 is SYDVKM in the germline V gene. The ends were cut back, 6 bases at V and 11 bases at J, with 19 bases in the middle. CDR3 length: 13 amino acids. Sequencing used PBMCs. The chain couples TRBV28 to TRBJ2-5; D possibly corresponds to TRBD2 (6 bases). This clonotype originated in a woman aged 40 to 50 in good health. Some clones in this sample may be carry-over from other donors' samples. The CDR3 loop reads CASSTTGSDEQYF. CDR3 bases: TGTGCCAGCAGCACCACCGGGAGCGATGAGCAGTACTTC. Variable domain in full (rest from reference TRBV28 and TRBJ2-5): DVKVTQSSRYLVKRTGEKVFLECVQDMDHENMFWYRQDPGLGLRLIYFSYDVKMKEKGDIPEGYSVSREKKERFSLILESASTNQTSMYLCASSTTGSDEQYFGPGTRLLVL.